The present T cell receptor (beta chain) was sequenced within a study of T cells in localized non-small cell lung cancer. About this clone itself: Its target is unknown.

The V and J ends lost 5 bases and 3 bases, in that order; junction bases with no gene match: 10. The germline V gene encodes CDR1 SGHRS and CDR2 YFSETQ. The CDR3 sequence is 17 residues long. The table came from immunoSEQ multiplex PCR; TCRdb's copy has only in-frame clones and leaves some out. The sample has around 34,000 clones, 93% seen once; the top ten hold roughly 7.9%. The study's findings and limits: Heterogeneity within the tumor remains possible, as just one region underwent sequencing. There were a median around 59 of the top 100 tumor clones appearing in adjacent lung.

The sequencing here drew on peripheral blood, taken before any cancer treatment. This sequence was found in a female donor over 55 with stage I lung adenocarcinoma. This chain uses TRBV5-1 with TRBJ2-1; 11 positions match TRBD1. The CDR3 nucleotides are TGCGCCAGCAGAAGGGATACCGGGACAGGGGGCTACAATGAGCAGTTCTTC. Its protein is CASRRDTGTGGYNEQFF.